This TCR beta chain came from a study of shared clonotypes between healthy human individuals. Study-level points and caveats: Blood was the only sampled material, and tissue repertoires likely differ.

Genomic DNA from each subset was divided evenly over several immunoSEQ plates. TCRdb keeps only in-frame clones here, not all; method: immunoSEQ multiplex PCR. The top ten hold about a sixth of the sample, which has some 320,000 clones, around 87% seen once. Concerning this clone itself: The antigen is not known.

CDR3 size: 16 residues. Germline V gene lookup returns CDR1 SGHRS and CDR2 YFSETQ. Trimming removed 4 bases at V and 0 bases at J, with 16 bases between. The origin of this receptor is a man between 18 and 35 years old in good health. The chain links TRBV5-1 to TRBJ1-2; no clear D gene. Material: memory CD8+ T cells sorted from blood. Subset: CD45RO+ cells pooled with CCR7-negative TemRA cells. The CDR3 here is CASSPGQAPSNYGYTF. The CDR3 region has the DNA TGCGCCAGCAGCCCCGGGCAGGCGCCCTCTAACTATGGCTACACCTTC.